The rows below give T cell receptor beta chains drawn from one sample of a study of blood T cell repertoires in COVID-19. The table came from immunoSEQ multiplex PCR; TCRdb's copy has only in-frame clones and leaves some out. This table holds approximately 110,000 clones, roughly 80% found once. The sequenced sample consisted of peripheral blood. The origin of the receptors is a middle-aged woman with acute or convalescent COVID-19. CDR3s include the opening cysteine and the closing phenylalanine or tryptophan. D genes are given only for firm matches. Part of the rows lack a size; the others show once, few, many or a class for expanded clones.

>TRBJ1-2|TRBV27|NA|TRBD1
CASSLLPTGQGNGYTF
TGTGCCAGCAGTTTATTGCCCACGGGACAGGGTAATGGCTACACCTTC
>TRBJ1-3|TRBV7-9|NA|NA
CASSVRGVIGNTIYF
TGTGCCAGCAGCGTGCGAGGTGTCATTGGAAACACCATATATTTT
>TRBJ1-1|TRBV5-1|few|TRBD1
CASSHGQVNTEAFF
TGCGCCAGCAGCCATGGACAGGTAAACACTGAAGCTTTCTTT
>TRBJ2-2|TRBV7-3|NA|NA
CASSFGLNTGELFF
TGTGCCAGCAGCTTTGGACTCAACACCGGGGAGCTGTTTTTT
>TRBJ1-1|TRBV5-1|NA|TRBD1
CASSRGQASGTSTEAFF
TGCGCCAGCAGCAGAGGACAGGCGAGTGGGACGAGCACTGAAGCTTTCTTT
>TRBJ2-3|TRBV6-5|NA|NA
CASSRTPDTQYF
TGTGCCAGCAGTCGTACTCCAGATACGCAGTATTTT
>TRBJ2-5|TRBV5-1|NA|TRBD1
CASSLDRGRETQYF
TGCGCCAGCAGCCTGGACAGGGGGCGAGAGACCCAGTACTTC
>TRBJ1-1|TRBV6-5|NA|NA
CASLPGVWHTEAFF
TGTGCCAGCTTGCCGGGAGTTTGGCACACTGAAGCTTTCTTT
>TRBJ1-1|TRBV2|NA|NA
CASSTRGEAFF
TGTGCCAGCAGCACCAGGGGTGAAGCTTTCTTT
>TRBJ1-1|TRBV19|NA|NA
CASSFAQMTGDEAFF
TGTGCCAGTAGTTTCGCTCAAATGACAGGCGACGAAGCTTTCTTT
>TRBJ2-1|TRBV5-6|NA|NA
CASSLGRAGQFF
TGTGCCAGCAGCTTGGGCAGGGCCGGGCAGTTCTTC
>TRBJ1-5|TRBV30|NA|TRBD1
CAWSITGGGQPQHF
TGTGCCTGGAGTATCACAGGGGGCGGTCAGCCCCAGCATTTT
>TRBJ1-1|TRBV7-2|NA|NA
CASSGRLAGRTEAFF
TGTGCCAGCAGCGGTCGGTTGGCAGGGAGGACTGAAGCTTTCTTT
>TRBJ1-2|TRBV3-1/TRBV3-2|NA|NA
CASSVLRGGYGYTF
TGTGCCAGCAGTGTCCTTAGGGGGGGGTATGGCTACACCTTC
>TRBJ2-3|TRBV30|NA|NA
CAWSVTIGLAQYF
TGTGCCTGGAGTGTAACTATCGGGTTGGCGCAGTATTTT
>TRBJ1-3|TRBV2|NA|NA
CASTRSQGPGNTIYF
TGTGCCAGCACCAGATCTCAGGGGCCTGGAAACACCATATATTTT
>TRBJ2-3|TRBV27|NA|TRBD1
CASSLGQGDTDTQYF
TGTGCCAGCAGTTTAGGACAGGGTGACACAGATACGCAGTATTTT
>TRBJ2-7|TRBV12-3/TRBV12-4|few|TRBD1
CASTNHRGEQYF
TGTGCCAGCACCAACCACAGGGGCGAGCAGTACTTC
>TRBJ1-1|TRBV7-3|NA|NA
CASSLTGQTEAFF
TGTGCCAGCAGCTTAACTGGACAGACTGAAGCTTTCTTT
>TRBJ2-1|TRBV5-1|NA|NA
CASSLEAEDTRVQFF
TGCGCCAGCAGCTTGGAAGCGGAGGATACGCGGGTGCAGTTCTTC
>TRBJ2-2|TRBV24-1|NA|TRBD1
CATSGQGAGAGELFF
TGTGCCACCAGTGGACAGGGGGCCGGGGCCGGGGAGCTGTTTTTT
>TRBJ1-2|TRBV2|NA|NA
CASRYRGFGYTF
TGTGCCAGCAGATACCGGGGGTTTGGCTACACCTTC
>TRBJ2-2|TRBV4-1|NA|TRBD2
CASSPLRGGITGELFF
TGCGCCAGCAGCCCTTTACGCGGGGGGATCACCGGGGAGCTGTTTTTT
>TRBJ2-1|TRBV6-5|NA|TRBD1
CATRDRQLYNEQFF
TGTGCCACCCGGGACAGACAACTCTACAATGAGCAGTTCTTC
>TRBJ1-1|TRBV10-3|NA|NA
CAISFTGNTEAFF
TGTGCCATCAGTTTTACAGGGAACACTGAAGCTTTCTTT
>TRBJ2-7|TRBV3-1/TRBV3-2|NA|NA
CASSQDAWAYF
TGTGCCAGCAGCCAAGATGCGTGGGCGTACTTC
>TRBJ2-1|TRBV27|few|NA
CASSSPVSRYNEQFF
TGTGCCAGCAGTTCTCCAGTTAGCCGCTACAATGAGCAGTTCTTC
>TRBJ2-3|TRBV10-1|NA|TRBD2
CASSESILAGSAPDTQYF
TGCGCCAGCAGTGAGTCGATCCTAGCGGGGTCAGCACCAGATACGCAGTATTTT
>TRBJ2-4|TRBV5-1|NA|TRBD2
CASSRVAGTNIQYF
TGCGCCAGCAGTAGGGTAGCGGGGACAAACATTCAGTACTTC
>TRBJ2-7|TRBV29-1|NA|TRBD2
CSAARELEQYF
TGCAGCGCGGCGCGGGAGTTGGAGCAGTACTTC
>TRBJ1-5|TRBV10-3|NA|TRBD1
CAISPTGAGQPQHF
TGTGCCATCAGCCCCACAGGGGCCGGGCAGCCCCAGCATTTT
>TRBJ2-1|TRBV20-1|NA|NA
CSARDSPFEFF
TGCAGTGCTAGAGATTCCCCTTTTGAGTTCTTC
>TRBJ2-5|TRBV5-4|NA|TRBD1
CASGDRVGETQYF
TGTGCCAGCGGAGACAGGGTAGGGGAGACCCAGTACTTC
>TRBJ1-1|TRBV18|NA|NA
CASSTVGLNTEAFF
TGTGCCAGCTCAACCGTGGGCTTGAACACTGAAGCTTTCTTT
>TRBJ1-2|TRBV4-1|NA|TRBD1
CASSRTGENYGYTF
TGCGCCAGCAGTCGGACAGGCGAAAACTATGGCTACACCTTC
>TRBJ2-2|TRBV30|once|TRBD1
CAWGVQGSTGELFF
TGTGCCTGGGGAGTACAGGGGAGCACCGGGGAGCTGTTTTTT
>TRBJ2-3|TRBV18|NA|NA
CASSPQRQEGTQYF
TGTGCCAGCTCACCACAGAGGCAGGAGGGAACGCAGTATTTT
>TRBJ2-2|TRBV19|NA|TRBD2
CASSIKSGLGSGELFF
TGTGCCAGTAGTATAAAGAGTGGACTAGGGTCCGGGGAGCTGTTTTTT
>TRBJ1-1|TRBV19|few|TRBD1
CAIADRSGEAFF
TGTGCCATCGCGGACAGGAGTGGTGAAGCTTTCTTT
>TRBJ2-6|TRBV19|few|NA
CASTPPGSGANVLTF
TGTGCCAGTACCCCTCCGGGGTCTGGGGCCAACGTCCTGACTTTC
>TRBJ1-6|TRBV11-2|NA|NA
CASSSTGTRDSPLHF
TGTGCCAGCAGCTCAACCGGGACACGAGATTCACCCCTCCACTTT
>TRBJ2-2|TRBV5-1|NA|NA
CASSLRTDHTGELFF
TGCGCCAGCAGCTTACGGACAGATCACACCGGGGAGCTGTTTTTT
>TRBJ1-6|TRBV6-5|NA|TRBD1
CASIWTGGYNSPLHF
TGTGCCAGCATCTGGACAGGGGGCTATAATTCACCCCTCCACTTT
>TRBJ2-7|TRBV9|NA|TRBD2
CASSTGGSGIYEQYF
TGTGCCAGCAGCACGGGAGGGTCGGGAATCTACGAGCAGTACTTC
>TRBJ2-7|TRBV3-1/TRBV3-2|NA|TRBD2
CASSQEAGLYEQYF
TGTGCCAGCAGCCAAGAAGCGGGGCTCTACGAGCAGTACTTC
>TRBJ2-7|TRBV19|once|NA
CASSIGKTPSYEQYF
TGTGCCAGTAGTATAGGGAAGACACCCTCCTACGAGCAGTACTTC
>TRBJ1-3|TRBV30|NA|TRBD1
CAWRSPGTGSGNTIYF
TGTGCCTGGAGGAGTCCTGGGACAGGATCTGGAAACACCATATATTTT
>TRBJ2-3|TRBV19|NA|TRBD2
CASSPWTSGGPTDTQYF
TGTGCCAGTAGTCCTTGGACTAGCGGGGGCCCCACAGATACGCAGTATTTT
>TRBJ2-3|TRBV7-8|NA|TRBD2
CASSPGGPVDTQYF
TGTGCCAGCAGCCCGGGGGGGCCGGTAGATACGCAGTATTTT
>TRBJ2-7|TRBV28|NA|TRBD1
CASSLIAPGDRGGEQYF
TGTGCCAGCAGTTTGATCGCCCCCGGCGACAGGGGGGGGGAGCAGTACTTC
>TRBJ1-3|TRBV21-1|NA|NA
CASSGRGSGRAGNTIYF
TGTGCCAGCAGCGGGAGGGGTAGTGGAAGGGCTGGAAACACCATATATTTT